Here is one T cell receptor (beta chain) with its context. This sample stems from a study of blood T cell repertoires in COVID-19. Study-level information: Sources were T cells, B-cell-depleted T cells, or PBMCs; the material itself was cDNA or gDNA.

Sequencing was performed with immunoSEQ multiplex PCR; in TCRdb, only in-frame clones are kept and a portion is missing. The table has some 250,000 clones, approximately 85% seen once. The CDR3 is 14 residues long. Germline V gene data show CDR1 as ENHRY and CDR2 as SYGVKD. J is TRBJ1-2 and V is TRBV10-3; D gene ambiguous. The source of this sequence is a woman in her forties or fifties who had recovered from COVID-19. The sequencing input was PBMCs or T cells enriched from blood (not recorded which). This chain's CDR3 is CATTATGDNYGYTF. For the CDR3, the DNA is TGTGCTACCACAGCGACGGGAGACAACTATGGCTACACCTTC.